This T cell receptor beta chain was sequenced in a study of regulatory T cells in long-lasting Graves disease. The wider study: Antithyroid drugs had been taken under 3 months by newly diagnosed Graves' patients. Study observations and caveats: TRBV28, TRBJ1-2 and TRBJ2-5 were segments that persistent disease favored.

This clonotype was observed at least ten times. Its antigen is as yet unknown. iRepertoire HTBI primers and Arm-PCR of CDR3 regions built TCR beta libraries. Each CDR3 protein is one row after TCRdb ran MiXCR on the multiplex PCR reads. The table has 370,000 or so distinct CDR3 sequences, about 16% seen once; the top ten hold 20% to 25%. Described time point: newly diagnosed GD, antithyroid drugs for less than 3 months. Following extraction of RNA from PBMCs, that RNA was used to make the TCR library. The germline V gene has CDR1 SNHLY and CDR2 FYNNEI. V lost 3 bases to trimming and J lost 0 bases; unmatched junction nucleotides: 2. This CDR3 comprises 15 residues. These same records also appear under a second study, on T cells in Graves' hyperthyroidism and ophthalmopathy. That paper states: The model identified upcoming ophthalmopathy a median 6.5 months ahead of onset.

This clonotype was sampled from a woman aged 18-29 years with Graves disease. The genes are TRBV2 and TRBJ2-1, with 7 bases identical to TRBD2. This specimen was peripheral blood mononuclear cells (PBMCs), taken at new diagnosis, from a patient treated with antithyroid drugs. CDR3 sequence (DNA): TGTGCCAGCAGTGACCGGGACTACTCCTACAATGAGCAGTTCTTC. This translates into CASSDRDYSYNEQFF.